The 29 T cell receptor beta chains reported below all come from one sample, sequenced in a study of cytomegalovirus exposure and HLA in healthy donors. PCR primers comprised 60 Vbeta and 13 Jbeta primers. Clones were read by immunoSEQ multiplex PCR, and TCRdb kept only the in-frame ones, dropping some. The sample contains 99,000 or so clones, over 70% of which appear only once. Material: PBMCs. These receptor sequences come from a man aged 35 to 55 in good health and CMV-seronegative.

This clone came up a few times. The chain recombines TRBV21-1 with TRBJ2-3; the table's TRBD2 call for D was not verified on the DNA. TRBV21-1 has pseudogene status. This CDR3 has 19 amino acids. The CDR3 protein is CASSKPLGTSGDSTDTQYF. The CDR3 DNA reads TGTGCCAGCAGCAAACCTTTAGGGACTAGCGGGGACAGCACAGATACGCAGTATTTT.

The J gene is TRBJ1-2, the V gene TRBV5-8; D uncertain. Between the trimmed V and J ends, which lost 0 bases and 8 bases, there was a span of 11 bases. The CDR3 totals 13 residues. CDR1 and CDR2 from the germline V gene are SGHTS and YDEGEE. CDR3 sequence: CASSLEGVRGYTF. The CDR3 DNA follows: TGTGCCAGCAGCTTGGAGGGAGTGAGAGGCTACACCTTC. Full variable domain (rest looked up from reference TRBV5-8 and TRBJ1-2): EAGVTQSPTHLIKTRGQQATLRCSPISGHTSVYWYQQALGLGLQFLLWYDEGEERNRGNFPPRFSGRQFPNYSSELNVNALELEDSALYLCASSLEGVRGYTFGSGTRLTVV.

The J gene is TRBJ1-2, the V gene TRBV28; D is unclear. CDR1 and CDR2 (germline): MDHEN, SYDVKM. The CDR3 is 13 amino acids. The V and J ends lost 7 bases and 4 bases respectively, with 13 bases between them. The chain's CDR3 is CASKPDVGYGYTF. CDR3 bases: TGTGCCAGCAAGCCCGATGTTGGCTATGGCTACACCTTC.

This chain connects TRBV10-2 to TRBJ2-7; D is perhaps TRBD1 (6 bases). Per the germline V gene, CDR1 is WSHSY and CDR2 is SAAADI. V lost 10 bases and J lost 3, with 10 bases in between. The length of the CDR3 is 11 residues. CDR3 loop: CATEQGYEQYF. As DNA, the CDR3 is TGCGCCACCGAACAGGGCTACGAGCAGTACTTC.

This clone was seen only a few times. The CDR3: CASSLARGPRGYGYTF. The CDR3, as DNA: TGCGCCAGCAGCTTGGCTCGGGGACCGCGGGGCTATGGCTACACCTTC. This sequence joins TRBV5-1 and TRBJ1-2; a possible D gene is TRBD1 (5 bases). Trimming removed 0 bases at V and 4 bases at J, with 16 bases between. The CDR3 runs to 16 residues. Per germline, CDR1 SGHRS and CDR2 YFSETQ.

The chain is built from TRBV11-2 and TRBJ2-7; no clear D. The CDR3 totals 13 residues. Germline assignment: CDR1 SGHAT and CDR2 FQNNGV. V was clipped by 5 bases and J by 2 bases, with 10 bases between them. CDR3 sequence: CASSPNSPYEQYF. In DNA form, the CDR3 reads TGTGCCAGCAGCCCGAACAGCCCCTACGAGCAGTACTTC.

The V call is TRBV10-1, the J call TRBJ2-1, with 8 bases lining up with TRBD2. V was clipped by 3 bases and J by 8 bases; unmatched bases: 9. Germline lookup yields CDR1 WNHNN and CDR2 SYGVQD (reference sequence). This CDR3 has 15 residues. Here the CDR3 reads CASSDKGLVSDEQFF. The CDR3, as DNA: TGCGCCAGCAGTGATAAGGGACTAGTCTCCGATGAGCAGTTCTTC.

The chain joins TRBV11-2 to TRBJ2-7; D not certain. The CDR3 sequence is 14 residues long. Trimming pared 8 bases from V and 0 bases from J, leaving 14 bases between. Germline V gene sequence: CDR1 SGHAT, CDR2 FQNNGV. CDR3 region: CASLFQAASYEQYF. In nucleotides, the CDR3 is TGTGCCAGCTTATTCCAGGCCGCCTCCTACGAGCAGTACTTC. The full variable domain, its missing parts supplied by reference TRBV11-2 and TRBJ2-7, is EAGVAQSPRYKIIEKRQSVAFWCNPISGHATLYWYQQILGQGPKLLIQFQNNGVVDDSQLPKDRFSAERLKGVDSTLKIQPAKLEDSAVYLCASLFQAASYEQYFGPGTRLTVT.

The chain recombines TRBV9 with TRBJ1-3, with D possibly being TRBD1 (5 bases). Germline V CDR1 and CDR2: SGDLS, YYNGEE. This CDR3 has 14 amino acids. Deletions cut 0 bases from V and 4 bases from J, with 8 bases between. In nucleotides, the CDR3 is TGTGCCAGCAGCGTAGCAGGGATCGGAAACACCATATATTTT. It yields the protein CASSVAGIGNTIYF. Supplemented by reference TRBV9 and TRBJ1-3, the full variable domain reads DSGVTQTPKHLITATGQRVTLRCSPRSGDLSVYWYQQSLDQGLQFLIQYYNGEERAKGNILERFSAQQFPDLHSELNLSSLELGDSALYFCASSVAGIGNTIYFGEGSWLTVV.

This clone was recorded a few times. Other nucleotide sequences from this sample produce the same CDR3. The chain has TRBV19 and TRBJ2-1, with 9 bases matching TRBD1. Looked up from germline, CDR1 is LNHDA and CDR2 is SQIVND (reference sequence). CDR3 length equals 13 residues. V shed 5 bases, J shed 7 bases, and the junction held 3 bases outside the gene matches. CDR3 bases: TGTGCCAGTAGTCTGACAGGGGGAAATGAGCAGTTCTTC. This sequence encodes CASSLTGGNEQFF.

This clone was detected only a few times. The chain uses TRBV18 and TRBJ2-2, with 7 bases lining up with TRBD1. V lost 6 bases, J lost 3 bases, and 10 bases stayed unmatched. The CDR3 totals 16 residues. The V gene's germline CDR1 is KGHSH and CDR2 LQKENI. The CDR3: CASSIQGQVHTGELFF. CDR3 DNA: TGTGCCAGCTCGATACAGGGGCAGGTTCACACCGGGGAGCTGTTTTTT. Full variable domain (rest looked up from reference TRBV18 and TRBJ2-2): NAGVMQNPRHLVRRRGQEARLRCSPMKGHSHVYWYRQLPEEGLKFMVYLQKENIIDESGMPKERFSAEFPKEGPSILRIQQVVRGDSAAYFCASSIQGQVHTGELFFGEGSRLTVL.

Notes on this clone: A read error is likely, as this CDR3 ends without the conserved phenylalanine or tryptophan. The chain joins TRBV5-4 to TRBJ2-7, with a weak D call TRBD1 (6 bases). Trimming removed 0 bases from V and 5 bases from J, with 15 bases in between. CDR1 is SGHNT, CDR2 YYREEE, per germline (reference sequence). CDR3 length: 15 residues. The CDR3 reads CASSLDRGRGHEQYL. In nucleotides, the CDR3 is TGTGCCAGCAGCTTGGATCGAGGCAGGGGCCACGAGCAGTACCTC.

This chain links TRBV5-4 with TRBJ2-7; a weak D match, TRBD2 (5 bases). Trimming took off 4 bases at V and 4 bases at J, with 12 bases between the two ends. The CDR3 covers 13 residues. Germline lookup yields CDR1 SGHNT and CDR2 YYREEE (reference sequence). CDR3 nucleotide sequence: TGTGCCAGCAGCGTTGCGGGCCGTTACGAGCAGTACTTC. This sequence encodes CASSVAGRYEQYF.

The CDR3 bases are TGTGCCAGCAGTGTCACAGGGGCCCTAGGTAATTCACCCCTCCACTTT. Protein sequence: CASSVTGALGNSPLHF. This chain joins TRBV6-1 and TRBJ1-6; 7 positions agree with TRBD1. V was pared by 4 bases and J by 6 bases, with 9 bases of the junction left unmatched. The germline gives CDR1 MNHNS, CDR2 SASEGT. The CDR3 runs 16 residues.

This clone showed up just a few times. The chain joins TRBV6-5 to TRBJ2-7, with a possible D match to TRBD2 (7 bases). Germline V gene sequence: CDR1 MNHEY, CDR2 SVGAGI. The CDR3 has 14 residues. Trimming removed 6 bases from V and 7 bases from J, with 19 bases in between. CDR3 sequence reads: CASRTRQQGGEQYF. The CDR3 region has the DNA TGTGCCAGCAGAACAAGGCAACAGGGAGGGGAGCAGTACTTC.

CDR3 nucleotides: TGTGCCAGCAGTCGGCGGACTAGCGGGCTTCTCGAGACCCAGTACTTC. It translates to CASSRRTSGLLETQYF. The V and J genes are TRBV6-6 and TRBJ2-5, with 11 bases that match TRBD2. Germline-derived CDR1 and CDR2 are MNHNY and SVGAGI (reference sequence). This CDR3 is built from 16 residues. V lost 5 bases, J lost 5 bases, and 10 bases stayed unmatched.

The genes are TRBV5-1 and TRBJ2-1, with 12 bases lining up with TRBD1. This CDR3 contains 16 residues. After removal of 4 bases from V and 2 bases from J, the junction contained 4 bases not matched to a gene. Germline V gene lookup returns CDR1 SGHRS and CDR2 YFSETQ. Here the CDR3 DNA reads TGCGCCAGCAGCACCGGGACAGGGGGCCCCTACAATGAGCAGTTCTTC. This sequence encodes CASSTGTGGPYNEQFF. The variable domain in full, with the rest retrieved from reference TRBV5-1 and TRBJ2-1, is KAGVTQTPRYLIKTRGQQVTLSCSPISGHRSVSWYQQTPGQGLQFLFEYFSETQRNKGNFPGRFSGRQFSNSRSEMNVSTLELGDSALYLCASSTGTGGPYNEQFFGPGTRLTVL.

The J gene is TRBJ2-7, the V gene TRBV5-1; 8 bases line up with TRBD1. Germline V gene lookup returns CDR1 SGHRS and CDR2 YFSETQ. The length of the CDR3 is 16 residues. V lost 6 bases and J lost 0; bases outside the gene matches: 11. The CDR3 reads CASTSIGTGDSYEQYF. The DNA of the CDR3 is TGCGCCAGCACTTCTATAGGGACAGGTGACTCCTACGAGCAGTACTTC.

The chain has TRBV7-9 and TRBJ2-1; 14 positions agree with TRBD2. The CDR3 consists of 16 residues. Germline V CDR1 and CDR2: SEHNR, FQNEAQ (reference sequence). V shed 5 bases, J shed 4 bases, and the junction held 4 bases outside the gene matches. CDR3 bases: TGTGCCAGCAGCGGACTAGCGGGGGGACCATACAATGAGCAGTTCTTC. Translated, it gives CASSGLAGGPYNEQFF.

This chain links TRBV5-4 with TRBJ2-3; D might be TRBD2 (6 bases). Germline CDR1 SGHNT, CDR2 YYREEE (reference sequence). This CDR3 region has 14 residues. V lost 4 bases, J lost 4 bases, and 13 bases lay in between. The CDR3 nucleotides are TGTGCCAGCAGCGGCGGGGAGTCTCCAGATACGCAGTATTTT. Translation gives CASSGGESPDTQYF.

CDR3 nucleotides: TGTGCCAGCAGCCCTGGACAGGTTCCGCGAGGGAACACTGAAGCTTTCTTT. It encodes CASSPGQVPRGNTEAFF. V usage is TRBV7-8 and J usage is TRBJ1-1; 7 bases agree with TRBD1. Germline V gene lookup returns CDR1 SGHVS and CDR2 FQNEAQ. V trimming: 5 bases; J trimming: 1 base; junction bases outside the gene matches: 13. The CDR3 covers 17 residues.

This sequence joins TRBV29-1 and TRBJ2-1; 12 positions match TRBD2. Germline CDR1 SQVTM, CDR2 ANQGSEA. V lost 0 bases and J lost 2; bases outside the gene matches: 2. CDR3 size: 16 residues. The CDR3 sequence: CSVEEASGRAYNEQFF. The CDR3 nucleotides are TGCAGCGTTGAAGAGGCTAGCGGGAGGGCCTACAATGAGCAGTTCTTC.

The chain employs TRBV6-1 and TRBJ2-7, with D possibly matching TRBD1 (7 bases). The germline CDR1 and CDR2 sequences are MNHNS and SASEGT. Deletions cut 4 bases from V and 5 bases from J, with 15 bases between. CDR3 length: 14 amino acids. The CDR3 loop reads CASSVQGGVDEQYF. The CDR3 region has the DNA TGTGCCAGCAGTGTCCAGGGGGGAGTTGACGAGCAGTACTTC.

This clone was picked up one time. The gene calls are TRBV2 and TRBJ1-2, with D possibly being TRBD1 (5 bases). Germline CDR1 and CDR2: SNHLY and FYNNEI. V lost 0 bases to trimming and J lost 4 bases, with 12 bases between them. The CDR3 extends over 15 amino acids. The CDR3 DNA sequence: TGTGCCAGCAGTGAAGCCCCCCCGGGGGTCTATGGCTACACCTTC. It codes for CASSEAPPGVYGYTF.

The chain links TRBV28 to TRBJ1-2; 7 bases line up with TRBD1. Germline V lookup: CDR1 MDHEN, CDR2 SYDVKM. The CDR3 spans 17 residues. V trimming: 3 bases; J trimming: 0 bases; junction bases outside the gene matches: 10. Written as DNA, the CDR3 is TGTGCCAGCAGTTTCGGGACAGCGAACGTCGCTAACTATGGCTACACCTTC. The encoded protein is CASSFGTANVANYGYTF.

This clone was seen more than once but under ten times. V is TRBV28 and J is TRBJ1-2; D gene ambiguous. V was trimmed by 3 bases and J by 3 bases, leaving 8 bases between them. The germline gives CDR1 MDHEN, CDR2 SYDVKM. The CDR3 sequence is 13 residues long. CDR3 bases: TGTGCCAGCAGTTTTTTGAGGGACTATGGCTACACCTTC. It translates to CASSFLRDYGYTF.

This clone was observed a handful of times. The V call is TRBV28, the J call TRBJ2-3, with D possibly TRBD2 on 6 matching bases. This CDR3 spans 14 amino acids. V lost 5 bases, J lost 1 base, and 10 bases lay in between. CDR1 and CDR2 (germline): MDHEN, SYDVKM. The CDR3 DNA reads TGTGCCAGCAGTCTGACGGGAGGCACAGATACGCAGTATTTT. It encodes CASSLTGGTDTQYF.

The V and J genes are TRBV10-3 and TRBJ2-1, with D possibly being TRBD1 (5 bases). Germline V lookup: CDR1 ENHRY, CDR2 SYGVKD. Trimming took off 2 bases at V and 8 bases at J, with 13 bases between the two ends. This CDR3 spans 14 amino acids. The chain's CDR3 is CAISEAPQGHEQFF. In nucleotides, the CDR3 is TGTGCCATCAGTGAGGCCCCGCAGGGCCATGAGCAGTTCTTC.

Worth noting for this clone: This CDR3 is missing its conserved last phenylalanine or tryptophan, likely due to a read error. The V call is TRBV4-3, the J call TRBJ1-2; TRBD1 might be the D (5 bases). The germline V gene has CDR1 LGHNA and CDR2 YSLEER. Trimming stripped 0 bases from V and 4 bases from J, with 21 bases between. There are 18 residues in the CDR3. The CDR3 DNA sequence: TGCGCCAGCAGCCAAGATCTTCTAAGATTGGGGGGGTCCTATGGCTACACCTCC. This sequence encodes CASSQDLLRLGGSYGYTS.